The clone carrying this TCR beta chain was seen a few times. The V and J ends lost 0 bases and 9 bases respectively, with 15 bases between them. CDR1 and CDR2 from the germline V gene are SGHTA and FQGNSA. This CDR3 is 15 amino acids long. The second PCR ran roughly 7 to 12 cycles with a sample-barcoded 5' primer and J-beta primers. MiXCR was run by TCRdb on the 5' RACE reads, yielding one entry per CDR3 protein. Of 1.4 million to 1.5 million distinct CDR3 sequences detected, about 43% appear once; the ten largest clones hold around 8%. This specimen belongs to a study of blood T cells in healthy people across ages.

The genes are TRBV7-2 and TRBJ2-1; D possibly corresponds to TRBD2 (7 bases). The origin of this receptor is a woman aged 18-29 years in good health. What was sequenced was blood. CDR3 DNA: TGTGCCAGCAGCTTAGCGGGGGGGCGGATTGCTGAGCAGTTCTTC. Translating gives CASSLAGGRIAEQFF.